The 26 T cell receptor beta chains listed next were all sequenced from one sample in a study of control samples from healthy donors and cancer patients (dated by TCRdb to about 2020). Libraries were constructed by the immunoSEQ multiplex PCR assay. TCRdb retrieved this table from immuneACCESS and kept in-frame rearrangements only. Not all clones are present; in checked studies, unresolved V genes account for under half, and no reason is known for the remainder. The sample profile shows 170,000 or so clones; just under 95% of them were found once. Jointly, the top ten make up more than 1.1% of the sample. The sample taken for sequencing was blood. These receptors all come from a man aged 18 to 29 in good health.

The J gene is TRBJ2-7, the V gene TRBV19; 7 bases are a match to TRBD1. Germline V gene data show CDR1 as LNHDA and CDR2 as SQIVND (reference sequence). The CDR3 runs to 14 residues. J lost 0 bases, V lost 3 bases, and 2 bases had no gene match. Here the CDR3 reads CASSMTGTSYEQYF. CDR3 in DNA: TGTGCCAGTAGTATGACAGGGACCTCCTACGAGCAGTACTTC.

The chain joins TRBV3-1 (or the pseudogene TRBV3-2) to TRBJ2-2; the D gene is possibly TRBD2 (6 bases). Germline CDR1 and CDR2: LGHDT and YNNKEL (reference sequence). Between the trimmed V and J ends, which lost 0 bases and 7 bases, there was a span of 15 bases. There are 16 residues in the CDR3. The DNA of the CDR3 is TGTGCCAGCAGCCAAGAGCGGGACTTTGGTGACGGGGAGCTGTTTTTT. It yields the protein CASSQERDFGDGELFF.

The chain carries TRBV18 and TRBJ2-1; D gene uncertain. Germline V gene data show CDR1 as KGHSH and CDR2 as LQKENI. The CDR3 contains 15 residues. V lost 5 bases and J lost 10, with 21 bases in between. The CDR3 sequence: CASSSHITANAEQFF. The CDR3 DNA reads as TGTGCCAGCTCATCACACATAACAGCAAATGCGGAGCAGTTCTTC.

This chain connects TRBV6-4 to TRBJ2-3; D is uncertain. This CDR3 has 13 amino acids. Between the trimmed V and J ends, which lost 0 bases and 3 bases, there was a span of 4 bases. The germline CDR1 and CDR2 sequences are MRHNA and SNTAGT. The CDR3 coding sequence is TGTGCCAGCAGTGACTCTCCTACAGATACGCAGTATTTT. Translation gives CASSDSPTDTQYF.

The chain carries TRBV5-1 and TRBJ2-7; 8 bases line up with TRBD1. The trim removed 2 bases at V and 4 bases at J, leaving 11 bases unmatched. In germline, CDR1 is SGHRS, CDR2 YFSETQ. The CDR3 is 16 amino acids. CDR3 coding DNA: TGCGCCAGCAGCTTCCTTGGACAGGGAACAATTTACGAGCAGTACTTC. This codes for CASSFLGQGTIYEQYF. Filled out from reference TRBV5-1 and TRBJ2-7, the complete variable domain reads KAGVTQTPRYLIKTRGQQVTLSCSPISGHRSVSWYQQTPGQGLQFLFEYFSETQRNKGNFPGRFSGRQFSNSRSEMNVSTLELGDSALYLCASSFLGQGTIYEQYFGPGTRLTVT.

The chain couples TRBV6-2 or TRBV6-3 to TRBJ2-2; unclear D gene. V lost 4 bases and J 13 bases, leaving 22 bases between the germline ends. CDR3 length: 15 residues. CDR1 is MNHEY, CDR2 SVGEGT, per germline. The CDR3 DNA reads TGTGCCAGCAGTTCTCCCGGGCCTACTAAGTCGGGGCTGTTTTTT. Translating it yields CASSSPGPTKSGLFF.

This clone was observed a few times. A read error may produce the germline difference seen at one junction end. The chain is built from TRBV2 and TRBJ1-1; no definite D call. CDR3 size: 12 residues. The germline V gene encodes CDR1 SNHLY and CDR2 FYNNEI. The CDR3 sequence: CASSASTAPPLF. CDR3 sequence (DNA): TGTGCCAGCAGTGCTTCCACGGCGCCGCCACTCTTT.

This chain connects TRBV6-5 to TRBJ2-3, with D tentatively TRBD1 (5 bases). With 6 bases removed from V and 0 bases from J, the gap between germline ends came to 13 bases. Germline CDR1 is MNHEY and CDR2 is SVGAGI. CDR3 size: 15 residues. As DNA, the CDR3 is TGTGCCAGCAGCGGACAATCGCCTAGCACAGATACGCAGTATTTT. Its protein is CASSGQSPSTDTQYF.

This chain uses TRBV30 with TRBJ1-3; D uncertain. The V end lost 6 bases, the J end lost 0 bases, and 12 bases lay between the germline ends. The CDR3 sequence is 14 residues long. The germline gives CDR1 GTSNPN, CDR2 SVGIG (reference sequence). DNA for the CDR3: TGTGCCTGCACTGCCCCAGGCTCTGGAAACACCATATATTTT. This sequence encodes CACTAPGSGNTIYF. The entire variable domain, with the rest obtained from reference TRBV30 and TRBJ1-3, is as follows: SQTIHQWPATLVQPVGSPLSLECTVEGTSNPNLYWYRQAAGRGLQLLFYSVGIGQISSEVPQNLSASRPQDRQFILSSKKLLLSDSGFYLCACTAPGSGNTIYFGEGSWLTVV.

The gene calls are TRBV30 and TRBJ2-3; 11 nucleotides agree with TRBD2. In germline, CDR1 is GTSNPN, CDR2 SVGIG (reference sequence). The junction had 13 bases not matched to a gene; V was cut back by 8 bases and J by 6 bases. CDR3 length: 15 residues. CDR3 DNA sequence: TGTGCCATGGTTTCTAGCGGGGGGTCCACGGATACGCAGTATTTT. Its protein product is CAMVSSGGSTDTQYF.

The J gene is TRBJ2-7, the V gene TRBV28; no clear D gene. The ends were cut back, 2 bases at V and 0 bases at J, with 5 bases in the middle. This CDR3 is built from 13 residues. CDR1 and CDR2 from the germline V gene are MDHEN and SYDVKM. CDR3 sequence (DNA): TGTGCCAGCAGTTTAGCAGTCTCCTACGAGCAGTACTTC. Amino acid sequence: CASSLAVSYEQYF. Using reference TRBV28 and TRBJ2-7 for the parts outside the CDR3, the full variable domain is DVKVTQSSRYLVKRTGEKVFLECVQDMDHENMFWYRQDPGLGLRLIYFSYDVKMKEKGDIPEGYSVSREKKERFSLILESASTNQTSMYLCASSLAVSYEQYFGPGTRLTVT.

The CDR3 region is CATSRDSTGSVAFF. The CDR3 DNA sequence: TGTGCCACCAGCAGAGACTCGACAGGGAGTGTAGCTTTCTTT. The chain links TRBV15 to TRBJ1-1; 7 bases are a match to TRBD1. The CDR3 is 14 amino acids. Germline V CDR1 and CDR2: LNHNV, YYDKDF (reference sequence). Losses at the gene ends were 0 bases for V and 10 bases for J; bases not matched to a gene: 8.

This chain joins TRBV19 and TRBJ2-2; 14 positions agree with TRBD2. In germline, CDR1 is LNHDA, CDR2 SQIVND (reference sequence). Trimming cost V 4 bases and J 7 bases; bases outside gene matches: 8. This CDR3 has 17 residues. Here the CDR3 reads CASSTSTSGGVIGELFF. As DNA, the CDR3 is TGTGCCAGTAGTACCTCGACTAGCGGGGGGGTTATCGGGGAGCTGTTTTTT.

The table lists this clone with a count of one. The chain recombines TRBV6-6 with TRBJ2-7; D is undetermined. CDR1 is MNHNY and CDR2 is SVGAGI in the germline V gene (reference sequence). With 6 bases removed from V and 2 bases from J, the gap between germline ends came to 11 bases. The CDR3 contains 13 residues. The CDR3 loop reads CASRVYQTYEQYF. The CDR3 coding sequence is TGTGCCAGCAGGGTGTACCAAACCTACGAGCAGTACTTC.

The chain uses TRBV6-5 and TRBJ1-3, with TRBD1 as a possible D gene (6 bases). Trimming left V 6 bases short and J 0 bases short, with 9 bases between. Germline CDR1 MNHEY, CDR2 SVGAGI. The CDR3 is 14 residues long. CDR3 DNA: TGTGCCAGCAGGGGGACAAGCTCTGGAAACACCATATATTTT. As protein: CASRGTSSGNTIYF.

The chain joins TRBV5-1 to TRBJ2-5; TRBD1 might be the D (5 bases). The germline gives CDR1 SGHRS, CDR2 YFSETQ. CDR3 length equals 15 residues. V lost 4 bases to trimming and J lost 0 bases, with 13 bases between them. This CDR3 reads CASSPVDSDQETQYF. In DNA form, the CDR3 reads TGCGCCAGCAGCCCCGTCGACAGTGACCAAGAGACCCAGTACTTC. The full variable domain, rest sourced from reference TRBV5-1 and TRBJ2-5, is KAGVTQTPRYLIKTRGQQVTLSCSPISGHRSVSWYQQTPGQGLQFLFEYFSETQRNKGNFPGRFSGRQFSNSRSEMNVSTLELGDSALYLCASSPVDSDQETQYFGPGTRLLVL.

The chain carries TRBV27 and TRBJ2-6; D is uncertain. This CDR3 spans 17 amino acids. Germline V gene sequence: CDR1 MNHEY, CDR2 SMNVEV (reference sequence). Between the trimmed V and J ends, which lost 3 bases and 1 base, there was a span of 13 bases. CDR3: CASSFYGRASGANVLTF. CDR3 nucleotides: TGTGCCAGCAGTTTTTACGGACGGGCTTCTGGGGCCAACGTCCTGACTTTC.

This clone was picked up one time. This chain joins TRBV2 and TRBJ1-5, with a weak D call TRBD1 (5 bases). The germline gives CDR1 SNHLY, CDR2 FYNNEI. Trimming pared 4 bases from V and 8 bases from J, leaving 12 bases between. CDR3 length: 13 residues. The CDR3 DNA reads TGTGCCAGCAGTGGGGAGGGGAGAAAGCCCCAGCATTTT. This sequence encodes CASSGEGRKPQHF. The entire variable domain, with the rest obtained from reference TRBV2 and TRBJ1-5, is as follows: EPEVTQTPSHQVTQMGQEVILRCVPISNHLYFYWYRQILGQKVEFLVSFYNNEISEKSEIFDDQFSVERPDGSNFTLKIRSTKLEDSAMYFCASSGEGRKPQHFGDGTRLSIL.

CDR3 coding DNA: TGTGCCAGCAGTTTAAGGCTTGGTAGTAAAGATCAGCCCCAGCATTTT. This translates into CASSLRLGSKDQPQHF. The J gene is TRBJ1-5, the V gene TRBV28; D not certain. CDR3 length: 16 amino acids. Germline CDR1 MDHEN, CDR2 SYDVKM. Trimming removed 2 bases at V and 5 bases at J, with 16 bases between.

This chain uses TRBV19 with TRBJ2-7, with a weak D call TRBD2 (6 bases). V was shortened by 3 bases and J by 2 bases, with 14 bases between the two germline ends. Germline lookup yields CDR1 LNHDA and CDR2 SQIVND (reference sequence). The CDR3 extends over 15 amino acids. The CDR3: CASSIVGGSPYEQYF. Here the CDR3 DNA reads TGTGCCAGTAGTATTGTCGGGGGATCGCCCTACGAGCAGTACTTC. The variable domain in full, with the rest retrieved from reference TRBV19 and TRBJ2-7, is DGGITQSPKYLFRKEGQNVTLSCEQNLNHDAMYWYRQDPGQGLRLIYYSQIVNDFQKGDIAEGYSVSREKKESFPLTVTSAQKNPTAFYLCASSIVGGSPYEQYFGPGTRLTVT.

CDR3: CSVQDRESYTF. CDR3 sequence (DNA): TGCAGCGTTCAGGACAGGGAAAGCTACACCTTC. The rearrangement joins TRBV29-1 to TRBJ1-2, with 8 bases identical to TRBD1. This CDR3 contains 11 residues. The ends lost 5 bases at V and 9 bases at J; junction bases unmatched: 5. CDR1 and CDR2 (germline): SQVTM, ANQGSEA. The full variable domain, its missing parts supplied by reference TRBV29-1 and TRBJ1-2, is SAVISQKPSRDICQRGTSLTIQCQVDSQVTMMFWYRQQPGQSLTLIATANQGSEATYESGFVIDKFPISRPNLTFSTLTVSNMSPEDSSIYLCSVQDRESYTFGSGTRLTVV.

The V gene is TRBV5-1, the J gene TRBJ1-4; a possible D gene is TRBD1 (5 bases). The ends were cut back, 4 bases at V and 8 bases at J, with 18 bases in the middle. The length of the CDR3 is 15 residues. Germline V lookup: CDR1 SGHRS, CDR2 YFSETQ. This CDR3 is CASSLRGAGQEKLFF. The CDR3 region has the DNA TGCGCCAGCAGCCTTCGAGGGGCTGGTCAAGAAAAACTGTTTTTT.

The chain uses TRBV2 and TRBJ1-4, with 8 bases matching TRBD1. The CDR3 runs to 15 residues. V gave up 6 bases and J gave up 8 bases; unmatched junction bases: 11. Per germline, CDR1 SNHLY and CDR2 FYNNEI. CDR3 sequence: CASSDGAGGNEKLFF. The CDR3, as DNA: TGTGCCAGCAGCGATGGGGCAGGGGGCAACGAAAAACTGTTTTTT.

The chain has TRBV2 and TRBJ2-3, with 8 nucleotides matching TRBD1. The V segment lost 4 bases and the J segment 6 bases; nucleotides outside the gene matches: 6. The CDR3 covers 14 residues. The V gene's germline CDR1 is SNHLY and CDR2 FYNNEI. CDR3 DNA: TGTGCCAGCAGTGGACAGGGGTTGGGGGATACGCAGTATTTT. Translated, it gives CASSGQGLGDTQYF.

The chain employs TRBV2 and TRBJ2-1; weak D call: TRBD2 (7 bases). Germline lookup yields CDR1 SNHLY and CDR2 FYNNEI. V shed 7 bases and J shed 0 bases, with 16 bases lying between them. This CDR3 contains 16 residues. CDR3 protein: CASIEGGVSSYNEQFF. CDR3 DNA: TGTGCCAGCATCGAGGGGGGGGTGAGCTCCTACAATGAGCAGTTCTTC.

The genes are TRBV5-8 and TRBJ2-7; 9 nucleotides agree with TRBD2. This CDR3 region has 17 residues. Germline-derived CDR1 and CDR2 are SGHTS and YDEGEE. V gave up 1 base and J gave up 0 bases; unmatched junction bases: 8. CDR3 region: CASSLLGLAGLSYEQYF. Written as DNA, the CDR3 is TGTGCCAGCAGCTTGCTAGGTCTAGCGGGACTCTCCTACGAGCAGTACTTC. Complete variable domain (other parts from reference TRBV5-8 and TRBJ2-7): EAGVTQSPTHLIKTRGQQATLRCSPISGHTSVYWYQQALGLGLQFLLWYDEGEERNRGNFPPRFSGRQFPNYSSELNVNALELEDSALYLCASSLLGLAGLSYEQYFGPGTRLTVT.